This is a list of T cell receptor beta chains from one sample in a study of Graves' ophthalmopathy and Graves' hyperthyroidism. TCRdb re-called the multiplex PCR reads through MiXCR, storing one row per CDR3 protein. The sample yields about 1.2 million distinct CDR3 sequences, 35% to 40% seen once. Sequencing input: peripheral blood or thyroid tissue (not recorded which). These TCRs come from an adult man with Graves' hyperthyroidism. CDR3s include the opening cysteine and the closing phenylalanine or tryptophan. A D gene is named only where the DNA matches it firmly. Some rows mark clone size as missing; the rest say once, few, many or name a class of expanded clone.

J gene: TRBJ2-6
clone size: NA
V gene: TRBV12-3/TRBV12-4
D gene: NA
CDR3 protein: CASSLQGISGANVLTF
CDR3 DNA: TGTGCCAGCAGTTTACAAGGGATCTCTGGGGCCAACGTCCTGACTTTC

J gene: TRBJ1-1
clone size: NA
V gene: TRBV20-1
D gene: TRBD1
CDR3 protein: CSARRAGTVKAFF
CDR3 DNA: TGCAGTGCTAGGCGAGCCGGGACAGTGAAAGCTTTCTTT

J gene: TRBJ2-5
clone size: many
V gene: TRBV5-4
D gene: TRBD2
CDR3 protein: CASRASGGAPETQYF
CDR3 DNA: TGTGCCAGCAGAGCTAGCGGGGGGGCCCCGGAGACCCAGTACTTC

J gene: TRBJ2-7
clone size: NA
V gene: TRBV29-1
D gene: TRBD1
CDR3 protein: CSVETPHGTGAYEQHF
CDR3 DNA: TGCAGCGTTGAAACCCCTCACGGGACAGGGGCATACGAGCAGCACTTC

J gene: TRBJ1-1
clone size: NA
V gene: TRBV29-1
D gene: NA
CDR3 protein: CSVDGGWAIVGNTEAFF
CDR3 DNA: TGCAGCGTTGATGGGGGGTGGGCGATTGTCGGGAACACTGAAGCTTTCTTT

J gene: TRBJ1-2
clone size: many
V gene: TRBV19
D gene: NA
CDR3 protein: CASSSLGGDGYTF
CDR3 DNA: TGTGCCAGTAGTAGCCTCGGGGGCGATGGCTACACCTTC

J gene: TRBJ1-5
clone size: NA
V gene: TRBV29-1
D gene: TRBD1
CDR3 protein: CSVVTVGTGGNRPQHF
CDR3 DNA: TGCAGCGTTGTTACGGTCGGGACAGGGGGCAATCGGCCCCAGCATTTT

J gene: TRBJ2-2
clone size: many
V gene: TRBV29-1
D gene: NA
CDR3 protein: CSALGRGSTGELFF
CDR3 DNA: TGCAGCGCCTTGGGCCGGGGATCCACCGGGGAGCTGTTTTTT

J gene: TRBJ2-5
clone size: many
V gene: TRBV6-5
D gene: NA
CDR3 protein: CASSSPRQGRGETQYF
CDR3 DNA: TGTGCCAGCAGCTCACCCCGACAGGGGAGGGGAGAGACCCAGTACTTC

J gene: TRBJ2-6
clone size: few
V gene: TRBV11-2
D gene: TRBD1
CDR3 protein: CASSPRTGSVGANVLTF
CDR3 DNA: TGTGCCAGCAGCCCGCGGACAGGGTCTGTTGGGGCCAACGTCCTGACTTTC

J gene: TRBJ1-4
clone size: NA
V gene: TRBV4-3
D gene: NA
CDR3 protein: CASSQEHRVATNEKLFF
CDR3 DNA: TGCGCCAGCAGCCAAGAGCACAGGGTGGCAACTAATGAAAAACTGTTTTTT

J gene: TRBJ2-5
clone size: NA
V gene: TRBV2
D gene: TRBD2
CDR3 protein: CASRRAGGTQYF
CDR3 DNA: TGTGCCAGCAGACGAGCGGGGGGGACCCAGTACTTC

J gene: TRBJ2-7
clone size: many
V gene: TRBV29-1
D gene: NA
CDR3 protein: CSVESGDHEQYF
CDR3 DNA: TGCAGCGTTGAATCCGGGGACCACGAGCAGTACTTC

J gene: TRBJ1-5
clone size: NA
V gene: TRBV19
D gene: TRBD1
CDR3 protein: CASSITGEGWPQHF
CDR3 DNA: TGTGCCAGTAGTATCACAGGGGAAGGGTGGCCCCAGCATTTT

J gene: TRBJ2-7
clone size: many
V gene: TRBV19
D gene: NA
CDR3 protein: CASTGRSTYEQYF
CDR3 DNA: TGTGCCAGTACCGGCAGGTCGACCTACGAGCAGTACTTC

J gene: TRBJ1-5
clone size: many
V gene: TRBV7-2
D gene: NA
CDR3 protein: CASSSLLGDQPQHF
CDR3 DNA: TGTGCCAGCAGCTCCCTATTAGGAGATCAGCCCCAGCATTTT

J gene: TRBJ1-3
clone size: NA
V gene: TRBV9
D gene: NA
CDR3 protein: CASSVGDRDYTIYF
CDR3 DNA: TGTGCCAGCAGCGTAGGGGACCGTGATTACACCATATATTTT

J gene: TRBJ1-1
clone size: many
V gene: TRBV29-1
D gene: TRBD1
CDR3 protein: CSVYRDRNTEAFF
CDR3 DNA: TGCAGCGTTTACCGGGACAGAAACACTGAAGCTTTCTTT

J gene: TRBJ2-7
clone size: NA
V gene: TRBV6-1
D gene: TRBD1
CDR3 protein: CASTPDRGISYEQYF
CDR3 DNA: TGTGCCAGCACCCCGGACAGGGGAATCTCCTACGAGCAGTACTTC

J gene: TRBJ1-3
clone size: NA
V gene: TRBV5-6
D gene: NA
CDR3 protein: CASSFITTGNTIYF
CDR3 DNA: TGTGCCAGCAGCTTCATTACAACTGGAAACACCATATATTTT

J gene: TRBJ1-1
clone size: NA
V gene: TRBV7-8
D gene: NA
CDR3 protein: CASSLSSLF
CDR3 DNA: TGTGCCAGCAGCTTAAGTAGTTTGTTT

J gene: TRBJ2-2
clone size: NA
V gene: TRBV6-2/TRBV6-3
D gene: TRBD2
CDR3 protein: CASSRIGLAANGGTGELFF
CDR3 DNA: TGTGCCAGCAGCCGAATAGGACTAGCGGCCAACGGGGGCACCGGGGAGCTGTTTTTT

J gene: TRBJ2-7
clone size: NA
V gene: TRBV7-9
D gene: NA
CDR3 protein: CASSLDAGTQWYF
CDR3 DNA: TGTGCCAGCAGCTTAGATGCCGGGACCCAGTGGTACTTC

J gene: TRBJ1-6
clone size: NA
V gene: TRBV25-1
D gene: TRBD1
CDR3 protein: CASSARGTAQNSPLHF
CDR3 DNA: TGTGCCAGCAGTGCTAGGGGGACAGCACAAAATTCACCCCTCCACTTT

J gene: TRBJ1-2
clone size: many
V gene: TRBV10-3
D gene: NA
CDR3 protein: CAITPGRGSVGDYGYTF
CDR3 DNA: TGTGCCATCACTCCTGGCAGGGGCTCAGTGGGCGACTATGGCTACACCTTC

J gene: TRBJ1-6
clone size: once
V gene: TRBV6-5
D gene: NA
CDR3 protein: CASSDDSWYSPLHF
CDR3 DNA: TGTGCCAGCAGTGACGACAGTTGGTATTCACCCCTCCACTTT

J gene: TRBJ2-2
clone size: NA
V gene: TRBV6-2/TRBV6-3
D gene: NA
CDR3 protein: CASSYRGGANTGELFF
CDR3 DNA: TGTGCCAGCAGTTACAGGGGGGGGGCGAACACCGGGGAGCTGTTTTTT

J gene: TRBJ1-5
clone size: few
V gene: TRBV29-1
D gene: NA
CDR3 protein: CSALGGAGQPQHF
CDR3 DNA: TGCAGCGCCTTGGGAGGGGCGGGACAGCCCCAGCATTTT

J gene: TRBJ2-7
clone size: many
V gene: TRBV5-1
D gene: TRBD1
CDR3 protein: CASSSRQGASYEQYF
CDR3 DNA: TGCGCCAGCAGCTCCAGACAGGGGGCCTCCTACGAGCAGTACTTC

J gene: TRBJ1-1
clone size: many
V gene: TRBV7-9
D gene: NA
CDR3 protein: CASSFVRENTEAFF
CDR3 DNA: TGTGCCAGCAGCTTCGTCAGGGAGAACACTGAAGCTTTCTTT

J gene: TRBJ2-7
clone size: NA
V gene: TRBV5-1
D gene: TRBD2
CDR3 protein: CASSYVAGVVGEQYF
CDR3 DNA: TGCGCCAGCAGCTACGTCGCGGGAGTAGTTGGCGAGCAGTACTTC

J gene: TRBJ1-1
clone size: NA
V gene: TRBV19
D gene: NA
CDR3 protein: CASSIGQGILMNTEAFF
CDR3 DNA: TGTGCCAGTAGTATAGGTCAGGGGATTTTGATGAACACTGAAGCTTTCTTT

J gene: TRBJ1-5
clone size: many
V gene: TRBV4-3
D gene: NA
CDR3 protein: CASSQDVGGNSNQPQHF
CDR3 DNA: TGCGCCAGCAGCCAAGACGTTGGGGGAAATAGCAATCAGCCCCAGCATTTT

J gene: TRBJ2-5
clone size: many
V gene: TRBV7-8
D gene: NA
CDR3 protein: CASRRPGRWETQYF
CDR3 DNA: TGTGCCAGCAGAAGACCCGGTCGGTGGGAGACCCAGTACTTC

J gene: TRBJ2-7
clone size: NA
V gene: TRBV7-2
D gene: NA
CDR3 protein: CANSPAGEGEQYF
CDR3 DNA: TGTGCCAACTCGCCAGCAGGGGAGGGTGAGCAGTACTTC

J gene: TRBJ1-1
clone size: many
V gene: TRBV19
D gene: NA
CDR3 protein: CASSIDQRRLNTEAFF
CDR3 DNA: TGTGCCAGTAGTATAGATCAGCGACGGTTGAACACTGAAGCTTTCTTT

J gene: TRBJ2-7
clone size: NA
V gene: TRBV29-1
D gene: TRBD1
CDR3 protein: CSGAFGTVYEQYF
CDR3 DNA: TGCAGCGGGGCATTTGGGACAGTTTACGAGCAGTACTTC

J gene: TRBJ1-1
clone size: few
V gene: TRBV7-8
D gene: NA
CDR3 protein: CASYRGGGTENTEAFF
CDR3 DNA: TGTGCCAGCTACCGGGGAGGGGGGACTGAGAACACTGAAGCTTTCTTT